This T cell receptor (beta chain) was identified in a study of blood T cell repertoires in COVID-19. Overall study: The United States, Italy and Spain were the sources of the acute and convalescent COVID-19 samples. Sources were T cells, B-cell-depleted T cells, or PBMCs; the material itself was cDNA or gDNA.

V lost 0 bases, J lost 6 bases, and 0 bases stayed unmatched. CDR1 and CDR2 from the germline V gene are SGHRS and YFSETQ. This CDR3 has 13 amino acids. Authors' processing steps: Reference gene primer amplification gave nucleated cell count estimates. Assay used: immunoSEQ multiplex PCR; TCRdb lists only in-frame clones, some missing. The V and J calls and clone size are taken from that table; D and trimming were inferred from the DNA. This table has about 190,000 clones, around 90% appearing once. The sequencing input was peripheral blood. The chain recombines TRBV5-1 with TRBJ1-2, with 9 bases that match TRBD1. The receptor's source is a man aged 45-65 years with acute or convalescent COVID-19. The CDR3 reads CASSLGDRDGYTF. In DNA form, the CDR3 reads TGCGCCAGCAGCTTGGGGGACAGGGATGGCTACACCTTC.